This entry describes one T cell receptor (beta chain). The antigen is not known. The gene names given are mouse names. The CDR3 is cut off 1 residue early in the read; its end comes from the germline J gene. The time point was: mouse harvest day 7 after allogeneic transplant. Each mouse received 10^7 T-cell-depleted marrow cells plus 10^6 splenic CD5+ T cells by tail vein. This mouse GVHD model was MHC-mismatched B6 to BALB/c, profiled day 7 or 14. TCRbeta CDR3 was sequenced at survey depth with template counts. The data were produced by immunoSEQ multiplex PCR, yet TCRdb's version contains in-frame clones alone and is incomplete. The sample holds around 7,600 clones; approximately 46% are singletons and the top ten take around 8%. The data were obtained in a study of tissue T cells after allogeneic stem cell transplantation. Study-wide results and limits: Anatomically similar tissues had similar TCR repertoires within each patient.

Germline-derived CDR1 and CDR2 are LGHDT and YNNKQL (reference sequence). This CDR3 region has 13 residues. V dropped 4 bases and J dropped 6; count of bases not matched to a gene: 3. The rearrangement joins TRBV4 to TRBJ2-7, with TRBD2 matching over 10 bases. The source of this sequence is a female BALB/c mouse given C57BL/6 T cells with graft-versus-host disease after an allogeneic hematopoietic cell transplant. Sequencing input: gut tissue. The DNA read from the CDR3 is TGTGCCAGCAGCTTGGACTGGGGGAGTGAACAGTAC. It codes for CASSLDWGSEQY. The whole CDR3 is CASSLDWGSEQYF.